Each of the 4 T cell receptor beta chains below was sequenced from the same sample in a study of shared clonotypes between healthy human individuals. Here immunoSEQ multiplex PCR was the method, and the copy in TCRdb shows in-frame clones only, minus some. This table has roughly 100,000 clones, around 71% appearing once. The source material was memory CD8+ T cells sorted from blood. Subset given: CD45RO+ cells pooled with CCR7-negative TemRA cells. Receptors were obtained from a young woman in good health.

The chain couples TRBV10-3 to TRBJ1-5; D is ambiguous. The V gene's germline CDR1 is ENHRY and CDR2 SYGVKD. There are 15 residues in the CDR3. Trimming pared 2 bases from V and 0 bases from J, leaving 8 bases between. CDR3 loop: CAISEGGDSNQPQHF. CDR3 nucleotide sequence: TGTGCCATCAGTGAGGGAGGAGATAGCAATCAGCCCCAGCATTTT.

This clone was found many times. This chain joins TRBV9 and TRBJ1-4; D is uncertain. In germline, CDR1 is SGDLS, CDR2 YYNGEE. The V gene lost 0 bases and the J gene lost 9 bases, with 3 bases spanning the gap. The CDR3 totals 11 residues. Written as DNA, the CDR3 is TGTGCCAGCAGCGTAGGGAAAAAACTGTTTTTT. This codes for CASSVGKKLFF. The full variable domain, rest sourced from reference TRBV9 and TRBJ1-4, is DSGVTQTPKHLITATGQRVTLRCSPRSGDLSVYWYQQSLDQGLQFLIQYYNGEERAKGNILERFSAQQFPDLHSELNLSSLELGDSALYFCASSVGKKLFFGSGTQLSVL.

The rearrangement joins TRBV9 to TRBJ1-5; 10 bases line up with TRBD1. Looked up from germline, CDR1 is SGDLS and CDR2 is YYNGEE. V was pared by 3 bases and J by 2 bases, with 2 bases of the junction left unmatched. The CDR3 is made up of 15 amino acids. DNA for the CDR3: TGTGCCAGCAGCGCCGGACAGGGGGGCAATCAGCCCCAGCATTTT. Translating gives CASSAGQGGNQPQHF.

This clone was detected only a few times. CDR3 residues: CAIRPAGGFYEQYF. Written as DNA, the CDR3 is TGTGCCATTCGACCAGCGGGAGGGTTCTACGAGCAGTACTTC. This sequence joins TRBV10-3 and TRBJ2-7; 10 bases agree with TRBD2. Germline V gene lookup returns CDR1 ENHRY and CDR2 SYGVKD. V was pared by 9 bases and J by 3 bases, with 8 bases of the junction left unmatched. The CDR3 is 14 residues long.